These 17 T cell receptor beta chains were sequenced from one sample in a study of T cells in Graves' hyperthyroidism and ophthalmopathy (dated by TCRdb to the late 2010s). Libraries were built with multiplex PCR. TCRdb lists the instrument as Illumina HiSeq 2000. The TCR beta CDR3 regions were amplified from the RNA transcripts. For the first round of RT-PCR on the TCR CDR3, the HTBI primer set was used together with the Qiagen OneStep RT-PCR kit. TCRdb itself trimmed the public reads at Q25 with fastp, ran MiXCR and retained productive beta chains. Entries are consolidated by CDR3 protein sequence, retaining the most common genes and DNA. This sample gives about 380,000 distinct CDR3 sequences in total; about 15% of them show up just once. The ten largest clones represent roughly 11% of the sample. Sequences were obtained from blood. The receptors shown here come from a woman aged 60-75 years with Graves' hyperthyroidism.

This clonotype was observed many times. The J gene is TRBJ2-3, the V gene TRBV30; D is ambiguous. V dropped 3 bases and J dropped 10 bases, with 23 bases sitting between them. The CDR3 covers 15 residues. CDR1 is GTSNPN and CDR2 is SVGIG in the germline V gene (reference sequence). CDR3 nucleotide sequence: TGTGCCTGGAGAAAAGGCGGAATTCCCAATCGAGCGCAGTATTTT. It yields the protein CAWRKGGIPNRAQYF.

This clonotype has ten or more counts. The V call is TRBV11-3, the J call TRBJ1-2; D is possibly TRBD1 (6 bases). The CDR3 runs 13 residues. The V end lost 3 bases, the J end lost 5 bases, and 10 bases lay between the germline ends. Germline loops: CDR1 SGHNT, CDR2 YENEEA. CDR3 in DNA: TGTGCCAGCAGCTTCGACAGGAGGTATGGCTACACCTTC. It yields the protein CASSFDRRYGYTF.

This clonotype was recorded many times. This chain connects TRBV7-9 to TRBJ1-1; no clear D gene. V lost 5 bases to trimming and J lost 2 bases, with 6 bases between them. This CDR3 region has 12 residues. CDR1 and CDR2 from the germline V gene are SEHNR and FQNEAQ (reference sequence). The CDR3 is CASSQINTEAFF. The CDR3 nucleotides are TGTGCCAGCAGCCAGATCAACACTGAAGCTTTCTTT. Full variable domain (outside the CDR3, taken from reference TRBV7-9 and TRBJ1-1): DTGVSQNPRHKITKRGQNVTFRCDPISEHNRLYWYRQTLGQGPEFLTYFQNEAQLEKSRLLSDRFSAERPKGSFSTLEIQRTEQGDSAMYLCASSQINTEAFFGQGTRLTVV.

The sample holds many counts of this clonotype. As DNA, the CDR3 is TGTGCCAGCAGCACTAGGACAGGCAGTGGAAACACCATATATTTT. This translates into CASSTRTGSGNTIYF. This sequence joins TRBV11-3 and TRBJ1-3, with TRBD1 identical over 7 bases. The CDR3 runs 15 residues. The V and J ends lost 5 bases and 3 bases, in that order; junction bases with no gene match: 7. Germline-derived CDR1 and CDR2 are SGHNT and YENEEA. Using reference TRBV11-3 and TRBJ1-3 for the parts outside the CDR3, the full variable domain is EAGVVQSPRYKIIEKKQPVAFWCNPISGHNTLYWYLQNLGQGPELLIRYENEEAVDDSQLPKDRFSAERLKGVDSTLKIQPAELGDSAVYLCASSTRTGSGNTIYFGEGSWLTVV.

This clonotype has ten or more counts. V and J are TRBV7-2 and TRBJ2-7; TRBD1 matches at 8 bases. Trimming at V came to 5 bases and at J to 2 bases, leaving 8 bases not matched to a gene. The germline V gene encodes CDR1 SGHTA and CDR2 FQGNSA. The CDR3 totals 15 residues. CDR3 sequence: CASSPRTGLTYEQYF. Here the CDR3 DNA reads TGTGCCAGCAGCCCCCGGACAGGGCTTACCTACGAGCAGTACTTC.

The genes are TRBV30 and TRBJ2-1, with D perhaps TRBD1 or TRBD2 (5 bases each). The CDR3 loop spans 13 amino acids. Trimming shortened V by 5 bases and J by 9 bases, and 17 bases separated the two germline ends. Germline values: CDR1 GTSNPN, CDR2 SVGIG (reference sequence). The CDR3 sequence is CAWAGAFGSEQFF. The CDR3 bases are TGTGCCTGGGCCGGGGCTTTTGGCAGTGAGCAGTTCTTC.

This clonotype has only a few counts. The chain carries TRBV30 and TRBJ2-1; 14 bases are a match to TRBD2. Germline-derived CDR1 and CDR2 are GTSNPN and SVGIG (reference sequence). V was pared by 4 bases and J by 4 bases, with 15 bases of the junction left unmatched. The CDR3 is made up of 19 amino acids. The CDR3 here is CAWTPIPGLAGVSYNEQFF. The CDR3 DNA follows: TGTGCCTGGACACCTATTCCGGGACTAGCGGGAGTTAGTTACAATGAGCAGTTCTTC.

This clonotype was seen ten or more times. The gene calls are TRBV11-2 and TRBJ2-3, with D possibly matching TRBD2 (6 bases). Trimming took 6 bases from V and 4 from J, leaving 8 bases between them. CDR3 size: 12 residues. Germline V CDR1 and CDR2: SGHAT, FQNNGV. CDR3 in DNA: TGTGCCAGCAGGCGACTAGCAGATACGCAGTATTTT. Amino acid sequence: CASRRLADTQYF.

This clonotype was recorded many times. The rearrangement joins TRBV10-3 to TRBJ2-1; maybe TRBD2 (5 bases). The CDR3 is made up of 12 amino acids. The V gene's germline CDR1 is ENHRY and CDR2 SYGVKD. Between the trimmed V and J ends, which lost 2 bases and 11 bases, there was a span of 10 bases. CDR3 coding DNA: TGTGCCATCAGTGAGACGGTAGCGCAGCAGTTCTTC. Protein sequence: CAISETVAQQFF.

This clonotype has ten or more counts. The gene calls are TRBV12-3 or TRBV12-4 and TRBJ2-5, with D unclear. V was pared by 6 bases and J by 5 bases, with 7 bases between. CDR3 length: 11 residues. CDR3 in amino acids: CASSLGETQYF. The DNA for the CDR3 is TGTGCCAGCAGCTTGGGGGAGACCCAGTACTTC.

This clonotype has a count of ten or more. The chain recombines TRBV10-3 with TRBJ2-7; a possible D gene is TRBD2 (6 bases). The germline V and J ends were trimmed by 6 bases and 0 bases, with 12 bases remaining between them. The V gene's germline CDR1 is ENHRY and CDR2 SYGVKD. CDR3 length equals 14 residues. The CDR3 spells CAIRGDSSSYEQYF. The CDR3 region has the DNA TGTGCCATCAGGGGGGACTCGAGCTCCTACGAGCAGTACTTC.

In its sample, this clonotype was seen a few times. This chain connects TRBV28 to TRBJ2-3; D possibly corresponds to TRBD1 (5 bases). There are 15 residues in the CDR3. Germline values: CDR1 MDHEN, CDR2 SYDVKM. The germline V and J ends were trimmed by 3 bases and 2 bases, with 12 bases remaining between them. The CDR3 DNA sequence: TGTGCCAGCAGTTTGAGAGACAGAATCACAGATACGCAGTATTTT. Its translation: CASSLRDRITDTQYF. Full variable domain (remainder filled in from reference TRBV28 and TRBJ2-3): DVKVTQSSRYLVKRTGEKVFLECVQDMDHENMFWYRQDPGLGLRLIYFSYDVKMKEKGDIPEGYSVSREKKERFSLILESASTNQTSMYLCASSLRDRITDTQYFGPGTRLTVL.

This clonotype was counted a few times. This rearrangement joins TRBV7-3 to TRBJ1-1; D call uncertain. This CDR3 is 13 amino acids long. Trimming stripped 4 bases from V and 4 bases from J, with 10 bases between. Germline V gene lookup returns CDR1 SGHTA and CDR2 FQGTGA. CDR3 in amino acids: CASSYGTGTEAFF. The CDR3 nucleotides are TGTGCCAGCAGCTACGGAACGGGCACTGAAGCTTTCTTT.

This clonotype was detected many times. This chain connects TRBV20-1 to TRBJ2-7; D may be TRBD1 (6 bases). Germline V gene sequence: CDR1 DFQATT, CDR2 SNEGSKA (reference sequence). V dropped 2 bases and J dropped 2 bases, with 16 bases sitting between them. The CDR3 sequence is 15 residues long. The CDR3 region has the DNA TGCAGTGCTAGACCCTCCCGCAGGGGCCCCTACGAGCAGTACTTC. As protein: CSARPSRRGPYEQYF.

This clonotype was counted many times. This chain connects TRBV12-5 to TRBJ2-1, with D perhaps TRBD1 or TRBD2 (5 bases each). V was clipped by 6 bases and J by 4 bases, with 16 bases between them. The length of the CDR3 is 15 residues. In germline, CDR1 is LGHNT, CDR2 FRNRAP. CDR3 sequence reads: CASGQGGDLYNEQFF. CDR3 nucleotide sequence: TGTGCTAGTGGCCAGGGTGGGGACCTTTACAATGAGCAGTTCTTC.

The sample holds many counts of this clonotype. V usage is TRBV28 and J usage is TRBJ2-1; D may be TRBD2 (5 bases). Germline assignment: CDR1 MDHEN and CDR2 SYDVKM. This CDR3 has 15 residues. V was trimmed by 3 bases and J by 7 bases, leaving 16 bases between them. This CDR3 is CASSFRGSSSNEQFF. The CDR3 DNA follows: TGTGCCAGCAGTTTTCGTGGGAGTAGTAGTAATGAGCAGTTCTTC.

This clonotype was observed many times. The V call is TRBV7-9, the J call TRBJ1-2, with a possible D match to TRBD1 (5 bases). This CDR3 is built from 18 residues. Germline V gene lookup returns CDR1 SEHNR and CDR2 FQNEAQ (reference sequence). V was clipped by 5 bases and J by 5 bases, with 27 bases between them. CDR3 protein: CASSPHLREGRRSYGYTF. CDR3 coding DNA: TGTGCCAGCAGCCCCCACCTGAGGGAGGGACGGCGATCATATGGCTACACCTTC.